These T cell receptor beta chains were read from a single sample in a study of blood T cell repertoires in COVID-19. Profiled with immunoSEQ multiplex PCR; TCRdb holds only in-frame clones, not every one. The sample shows about 120,000 clones, around 87% of them seen only once. The material sequenced was peripheral blood. All receptors come from a man between 65 and 85 years old with active or convalescent COVID-19. The CDR3 runs from the conserved cysteine through the conserved F or W. The D gene is left open where the match is weak. The listing skips clone size in some rows; elsewhere it reads once, few, many or a size class.

d_call j_call clone_size v_call cdr3_nt cdr3_aa
. TRBJ1-1 . TRBV5-1 TGCGCCAGCAGAGAAGTAACCCCGAGCACTGAAGCTTTCTTT CASREVTPSTEAFF
TRBD1 TRBJ1-4 . TRBV7-2 TGTGCCAGCAGCGTAGGGACAGGGGGAGGAAAACTGTTTTTT CASSVGTGGGKLFF
. TRBJ2-1 . TRBV15 TGTGCCACCAGCAGAGAGCCAGGGTTAGAGCAGTTCTTC CATSREPGLEQFF
TRBD1 TRBJ1-1 . TRBV19 TGTGCCAGTAGGCGGGACAGGGTCACTGAAGCTTTCTTT CASRRDRVTEAFF
. TRBJ1-4 . TRBV2 TGTGCCAGCAACCGTGGGGGCACTAATGAAAAACTGTTTTTT CASNRGGTNEKLFF
TRBD2 TRBJ2-4 . TRBV27 TGTGCCAGCAGTTGGGCTAGCGGGGGGAAAAACATTCAGTACTTC CASSWASGGKNIQYF
. TRBJ2-3 . TRBV7-9 TGTGCCAGCAGCGCGCGGTTCCTTGGAGATACGCAGTATTTT CASSARFLGDTQYF
. TRBJ2-7 . TRBV6-4 TGTGCCAGCCGTACGCCGGACATCAGGGAGGATTCCTACGAGCAGTACTTC CASRTPDIREDSYEQYF
. TRBJ1-6 . TRBV3-1/TRBV3-2 TGTGCCAGCAGCCAAGCGGGGGGGGGTGGCTTCGATTCACCCCTCCACTTT CASSQAGGGGFDSPLHF
. TRBJ1-2 few TRBV27 TGTGCCAGCAGCCCCATCGGAGCAAGCTATGGCTACACCTTC CASSPIGASYGYTF
TRBD2 TRBJ2-7 . TRBV7-2 TGTGCCAGCAGCTTAGATCACTCGCGGGAGCTGGACGAGCAGTACTTC CASSLDHSRELDEQYF
. TRBJ1-5 . TRBV21-1 TGTGCCAGCAGAGGAGGGGTTCAGCCCCAGCATTTT CASRGGVQPQHF
. TRBJ2-2 once TRBV6-5 TGTGCCAGCAGTATGACAGGGAACACCGGGGAGCTGTTTTTT CASSMTGNTGELFF
. TRBJ2-7 . TRBV7-2 TGTGCCAGCAGCCCTGGGTGGAGATCCTACGAGCAGTACTTC CASSPGWRSYEQYF
TRBD2 TRBJ2-1 . TRBV3-1/TRBV3-2 TGTGCCAGCAGCCAAGATTTTACTAGCGGTAGAAATGAGCAGTTCTTC CASSQDFTSGRNEQFF
TRBD1 TRBJ2-3 . TRBV15 TGTGCCACCAGCAGTGAAATGACAGGGGGTGGCACAGATACGCAGTATTTT CATSSEMTGGGTDTQYF
. TRBJ2-2 . TRBV19 TGTGCCAGTATAAAGGGGGTTAACACCGGGGAGCTGTTTTTT CASIKGVNTGELFF
TRBD2 TRBJ2-1 . TRBV6-1 TGTGCCAGCAGTGAGGGGGGGAGTCGGAATGAGCAGTTCTTC CASSEGGSRNEQFF
TRBD2 TRBJ2-1 few TRBV7-8 TGTGCCAGCAGACCCCTAGCGGGAGGCTACAATGAGCAGTTCTTC CASRPLAGGYNEQFF
. TRBJ2-7 . TRBV24-1 TGTGCCACCAGTGACAGCTACGAGCAGTACTTC CATSDSYEQYF
TRBD1 TRBJ1-5 . TRBV10-3 TGTGCCATCAGCGGGACAGCTCTTACTAATAGCAATCAGCCCCAGCATTTT CAISGTALTNSNQPQHF
. TRBJ1-5 . TRBV4-2 TGTGCCAGCAGCCAAGAGGCGGATAGCAATCAGCCCCAGCATTTT CASSQEADSNQPQHF
TRBD2 TRBJ2-1 . TRBV10-2 TGCGCCAGCAGTGAGTCTGGGCTAGCGGGAGGGTCCCCCTACAATGAGCAGTTCTTC CASSESGLAGGSPYNEQFF
. TRBJ2-5 . TRBV11-1 TGTGCCAGCAGCTCCCCGGGCAGGGACCAAGAGACCCAGTACTTC CASSSPGRDQETQYF
. TRBJ2-1 . TRBV7-9 TGTGCCAGCAGCTTACCGGGGTCGAACTACAATGAGCAGTTCTTC CASSLPGSNYNEQFF
TRBD1 TRBJ2-7 . TRBV6-5 TGTGCCAGCAGTTCAGGGGGCGGTGGGAAGCAGTACTTC CASSSGGGGKQYF
. TRBJ2-3 . TRBV19 TGTGCCAGTAGTATTGGTCGGGAGACAGATACGCAGTATTTT CASSIGRETDTQYF
TRBD2 TRBJ2-4 . TRBV4-2 TGTGCCAGCAGCCAGGACTTTAGCGGGACTGGAAACATTCAGTACTTC CASSQDFSGTGNIQYF
. TRBJ1-3 . TRBV5-1 TGCGCCAGCAGAATGGAGGGGGGAAACACCATATATTTT CASRMEGGNTIYF
. TRBJ2-7 . TRBV7-7 TGTGCTAGCAGCTTAGGGGTGGCGGGCGGGAATTACGAGCAGTACTTC CASSLGVAGGNYEQYF
TRBD1 TRBJ1-1 . TRBV20-1 TGCAGTGCTAGTCCAGGGGGCACTGAAGCTTTCTTT CSASPGGTEAFF
TRBD1 TRBJ1-5 . TRBV27 TGTGCCAGCAGTTTATCGGGACAGAGCAATCAGCCCCAGCATTTT CASSLSGQSNQPQHF
TRBD1 TRBJ1-2 . TRBV24-1 TGTGCCACCAGCTTAAAACAGGGGTCCGTCGATGGCTACACCTTC CATSLKQGSVDGYTF
. TRBJ2-6 . TRBV7-9 TGTGCCAGCAGCCTTGGAGGGGCACGCACCGCTTCTGGGGCCAACGTCCTGACTTTC CASSLGGARTASGANVLTF
TRBD2 TRBJ2-1 . TRBV6-5 TGTGCCAGCAACAAGCGGGGGAGCTCCTACAATGAGCAGTTCTTC CASNKRGSSYNEQFF
. TRBJ2-2 . TRBV21-1 TGTGCCAGCTCCCGGATGGCGGGAGTTGTTGCTCCCGGGGAGCTGTTTTTT CASSRMAGVVAPGELFF
. TRBJ2-4 . TRBV7-9 TGTGCCAGCAGCGGGACACCCGAAAACATTCAGTACTTC CASSGTPENIQYF
. TRBJ1-3 . TRBV7-2 TGTGCCAGCAGCTTAGCAACGAGCTCTGGAAACACCATATATTTT CASSLATSSGNTIYF
. TRBJ1-1 . TRBV19 TGTGCCAGTAGCTCAAAACAACCGAACACTGAAGCTTTCTTT CASSSKQPNTEAFF
TRBD2 TRBJ2-1 . TRBV5-1 TGCGCCAGCAGCTTGAGACTAGCGGGAGAAGGCGAGCAGTTCTTC CASSLRLAGEGEQFF
TRBD1 TRBJ1-1 . TRBV14 TGTGCCAGCAGCCTAGTCGACAGGGTGAACACTGAAGCTTTCTTT CASSLVDRVNTEAFF
. TRBJ1-6 . TRBV28 TGTGCCAGCAGTCTAAAGATCGGTTCACCCCTCCACTTT CASSLKIGSPLHF
TRBD2 TRBJ2-1 once TRBV7-9 TGTGCCAGCAGCTCCAGCGGGAGGGGGGGCAATGAGCAGTTCTTC CASSSSGRGGNEQFF
. TRBJ2-7 . TRBV24-1 TGTGCCACCAGTTACTCAAATTCCTACGAGCAGTACTTC CATSYSNSYEQYF
. TRBJ2-5 once TRBV20-1 TGCAGTGCTAGTGAGCTAGCGTGGTACCAAGAGACCCAGTACTTC CSASELAWYQETQYF
TRBD1 TRBJ1-2 . TRBV15 TGTGCCACCAGCAGGGGGACAGCTAACTATGGCTACACCTTC CATSRGTANYGYTF
. TRBJ2-1 . TRBV1 TGCACCAGCAAACGGCGGGAGGACCGCTACAATGAGCAGTTCTTC CTSKRREDRYNEQFF
. TRBJ2-3 . TRBV4-1 TGCGCCAGCAGCCAAGATTCTGGGCAGGGGATTCGAGATACGCAGTATTTT CASSQDSGQGIRDTQYF
. TRBJ1-2 . TRBV6-4 TGTGCCAGCAGCCGGACAGCTACTAACTATGGCTACACCTTC CASSRTATNYGYTF